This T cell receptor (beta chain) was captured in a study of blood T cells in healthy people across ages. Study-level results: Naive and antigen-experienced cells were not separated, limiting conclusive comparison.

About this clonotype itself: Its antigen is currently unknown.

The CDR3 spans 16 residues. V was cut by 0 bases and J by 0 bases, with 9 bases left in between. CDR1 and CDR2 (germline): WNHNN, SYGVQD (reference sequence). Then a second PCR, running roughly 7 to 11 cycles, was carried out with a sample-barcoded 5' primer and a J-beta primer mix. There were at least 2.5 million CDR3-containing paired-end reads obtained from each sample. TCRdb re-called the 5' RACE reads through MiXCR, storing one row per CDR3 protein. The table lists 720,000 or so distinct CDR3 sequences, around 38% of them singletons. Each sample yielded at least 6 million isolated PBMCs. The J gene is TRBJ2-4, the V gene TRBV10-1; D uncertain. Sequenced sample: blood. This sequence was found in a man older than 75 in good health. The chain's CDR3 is CASSESGSIAKNIQYF. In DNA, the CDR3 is TGCGCCAGCAGTGAGTCGGGCAGTATAGCCAAAAACATTCAGTACTTC.